These 32 T cell receptor beta chains were all obtained from the same sample, sequenced in a study of early T cells in non-severe SARS-CoV-2 infection. TCRdb independently ran MiXCR on the 5' RACE reads; one entry per CDR3 protein. The sample contains roughly 20,000 distinct CDR3 sequences, 4.5% to 5% of which appear only once. The source material was whole blood. These receptors were obtained from an adult who was a healthcare worker with PCR-confirmed SARS-CoV-2 infection or an uninfected control (not recorded which).

This clonotype was seen at least ten times. V usage is TRBV5-5 and J usage is TRBJ2-5, with 12 bases matching TRBD2. Trimming took 0 bases from V and 5 from J; bases not matched to a gene: 8. Germline V gene data show CDR1 as SGHKS and CDR2 as YYEKEE (reference sequence). This CDR3 has 17 amino acids. CDR3 sequence: CASSLVLAGGGRETQYF. The CDR3 DNA sequence: TGTGCCAGCAGCTTGGTGCTAGCGGGAGGGGGTCGGGAGACCCAGTACTTC.

This clonotype was counted at least ten times. The V call is TRBV4-1, the J call TRBJ2-7, with 10 bases aligning to TRBD1. CDR1 MGHRA and CDR2 YSYEKL come from the germline V gene. J was trimmed by 3 bases and V by 0 bases; bases with no gene match: 2. CDR3 length equals 15 residues. CDR3 coding DNA: TGCGCCAGCAGCCAAGAGGGACAGGGGAACTACGAGCAGTACTTC. Its protein is CASSQEGQGNYEQYF.

This clonotype has only a few counts. The gene calls are TRBV10-2 and TRBJ2-3; D may be TRBD2 (6 bases). CDR1 and CDR2 (germline): WSHSY, SAAADI. V lost 7 bases, J lost 0 bases, and 11 bases lay in between. CDR3 length: 14 amino acids. The CDR3 DNA is TGCGCCAGCAAGACCGGGACTAGCACAGATACGCAGTATTTT. This codes for CASKTGTSTDTQYF.

This clonotype is medium-sized within its sample. The rearrangement uses TRBV7-9 and TRBJ2-7, with D perhaps being TRBD1 or TRBD2 (6 bases each). The CDR3 is made up of 15 amino acids. From germline, CDR1 is SEHNR and CDR2 FQNEAQ (reference sequence). V was clipped by 3 bases and J by 5 bases, with 17 bases between them. The CDR3, as DNA: TGTGCCAGCAGCTTGTGGGGGCTTGGCGGGGACGAGCAGTACTTC. It yields the protein CASSLWGLGGDEQYF.

This clonotype turned up a few times. The DNA for the CDR3 is TGTGCCAGCAGCTCGGGGATTCTCTCTGGAAACACCATATATTTT. Translation: CASSSGILSGNTIYF. V usage is TRBV6-1 and J usage is TRBJ1-3; D not resolved. This CDR3 is built from 15 residues. Trimming left V 6 bases short and J 0 bases short, with 12 bases between. Germline V CDR1 and CDR2: MNHNS, SASEGT.

This clonotype occurred a few times. V and J are TRBV7-2 and TRBJ2-1; D not resolved. CDR3 length equals 15 residues. Looked up from germline, CDR1 is SGHTA and CDR2 is FQGNSA. Trimming took 0 bases from V and 3 from J, leaving 9 bases between them. This CDR3 is CASSLAAPLYNEQFF. CDR3 nucleotides: TGTGCCAGCAGCTTAGCCGCCCCCCTCTACAATGAGCAGTTCTTC.

The CDR3 reads CASSFGTSSTDTQYF. In DNA form, the CDR3 reads TGTGCCAGCAGCTTCGGGACTAGCAGCACAGATACGCAGTATTTT. J is TRBJ2-3 and V is TRBV11-2; 9 bases map to TRBD2. The CDR3 sequence is 15 residues long. V lost 3 bases and J lost 0; bases outside the gene matches: 1. Germline loops: CDR1 SGHAT, CDR2 FQNNGV.

The chain has TRBV20-1 and TRBJ2-3; no firm D call. Trimming pared 7 bases from V and 1 base from J, leaving 6 bases between. Looked up from germline, CDR1 is DFQATT and CDR2 is SNEGSKA (reference sequence). The CDR3 has 11 amino acids. CDR3 region: CSGQGTDTQYF. The CDR3 nucleotides read TGCAGTGGGCAGGGCACAGATACGCAGTATTTT.

This clonotype came up many times. This chain links TRBV19 with TRBJ2-1; D perhaps matches TRBD1 (6 bases). This CDR3 comprises 15 residues. Germline CDR1 is LNHDA and CDR2 is SQIVND (reference sequence). V dropped 3 bases and J dropped 7 bases, with 16 bases sitting between them. The chain's CDR3 is CASSIGTGTLNEQFF. For the CDR3, the DNA is TGTGCCAGTAGTATCGGAACAGGGACGTTGAATGAGCAGTTCTTC.

This chain links TRBV5-4 with TRBJ1-2, with a tentative D call TRBD1 (5 bases). Trimming took off 2 bases at V and 3 bases at J, with 17 bases between the two ends. The CDR3 has 16 amino acids. Per germline, CDR1 SGHNT and CDR2 YYREEE (reference sequence). CDR3 coding DNA: TGTGCCAGCAGCTTTCGAACTGGGAGAGGGGACTATGGCTACACCTTC. Its protein is CASSFRTGRGDYGYTF.

Many counts were recorded for this clonotype. The limits of the CDR3 on the DNA are not certain, so only TCRdb's listed CDR3 is given. V usage is TRBV7-9 and J usage is TRBJ2-7; the DNA was not used to check the table's D call, TRBD1. Germline CDR1 reads SEHNR; CDR2 reads FQNEAQ (reference sequence). A total of 16 residues make up the CDR3, ends included. The chain's CDR3 is CASRVFGAGNVGEQYF.

V is TRBV12-3 or TRBV12-4 and J is TRBJ1-6; D unclear. This CDR3 has 12 amino acids. The V end lost 5 bases, the J end lost 9 bases, and 8 bases lay between the germline ends. The CDR3 nucleotides are TGTGCCAGCAGTCCCCCCCTTTCACCCCTCCACTTT. The encoded protein is CASSPPLSPLHF.

This clonotype was observed many times. The chain is built from TRBV3-1 and TRBJ1-5, with unresolved D. This CDR3 contains 14 residues. Trimming took off 3 bases at V and 0 bases at J, with 6 bases between the two ends. Germline V lookup: CDR1 LGHDT, CDR2 YNNKEL (reference sequence). The CDR3: CASSQVYSNQPQHF. The DNA for the CDR3 is TGTGCCAGCAGCCAGGTGTATAGCAATCAGCCCCAGCATTTT.

The sample holds many counts of this clonotype. This chain links TRBV7-8 with TRBJ2-7; D tentatively reads TRBD1 or TRBD2 (6 bases each). The CDR3 totals 17 residues. In germline, CDR1 is SGHVS, CDR2 FQNEAQ. The V and J ends lost 4 bases and 0 bases respectively, with 19 bases between them. The CDR3 loop reads CASSYQGGGIHSYEQYF. The DNA for the CDR3 is TGTGCCAGCAGCTACCAAGGAGGGGGGATTCACTCCTACGAGCAGTACTTC.

Many counts were recorded for this clonotype. For the CDR3, the DNA is TGTGCCAGCAACGAAGATGCGGCTGGGGCCAACGTCCTGACTTTC. It translates to CASNEDAAGANVLTF. V and J are TRBV12-3 or TRBV12-4 and TRBJ2-6; D uncertain. The CDR3 length is 15 residues. Trimming took off 7 bases at V and 2 bases at J, with 12 bases between the two ends.

This clonotype was found many times. The chain is built from TRBV27 and TRBJ1-1, with 10 bases identical to TRBD1. The CDR3 totals 14 residues. V shed 6 bases and J 5 bases; nucleotides not matched to a gene: 6. Germline-derived CDR1 and CDR2 are MNHEY and SMNVEV (reference sequence). The CDR3 here is CASSDRGLGTEAFF. In DNA, the CDR3 is TGTGCCAGCAGCGACAGGGGGCTGGGGACTGAAGCTTTCTTT.

Ten or more counts support this clonotype. The chain uses TRBV11-2 and TRBJ2-7; D gene uncertain. Trimming shortened V by 4 bases and J by 6 bases, and 4 bases separated the two germline ends. Germline V gene sequence: CDR1 SGHAT, CDR2 FQNNGV. The CDR3 is made up of 10 amino acids. Written as DNA, the CDR3 is TGTGCCAGCAGCTCCATCGAGCAGTACTTC. Encoded protein: CASSSIEQYF.

This chain uses TRBV9 with TRBJ2-3; no firm D call. With 5 bases removed from V and 3 bases from J, the gap between germline ends came to 16 bases. In germline, CDR1 is SGDLS, CDR2 YYNGEE. The CDR3 contains 15 residues. In DNA form, the CDR3 reads TGTGCCAGCAGTAGGGCCGCGCACGGGACAGATACGCAGTATTTT. Amino acid sequence: CASSRAAHGTDTQYF.

The chain links TRBV7-9 to TRBJ2-1; D is ambiguous. The CDR3 loop spans 15 amino acids. Germline assignment: CDR1 SEHNR and CDR2 FQNEAQ (reference sequence). The germline V and J ends were trimmed by 1 base and 9 bases, with 16 bases remaining between them. The CDR3 is CASSLDPSGVSEQFF. CDR3 nucleotides: TGTGCCAGCAGCTTAGACCCTTCTGGGGTTAGTGAGCAGTTCTTC.

CDR3 sequence: CASSSQLSGNTIYF. For the CDR3, the DNA is TGTGCCAGCAGTTCACAGCTATCTGGAAACACCATATATTTT. The gene calls are TRBV12-3 or TRBV12-4 and TRBJ1-3; D ambiguous. The CDR3 runs to 14 residues. V gave up 4 bases and J gave up 1 base, with 8 bases separating them.

This clonotype occurred many times. This sequence joins TRBV5-1 and TRBJ1-6; D uncertain. V lost 0 bases and J 6 bases, leaving 10 bases between the germline ends. Germline CDR1 and CDR2: SGHRS and YFSETQ. The CDR3 has 15 residues. CDR3 sequence (DNA): TGCGCCAGCAGCTTGGGGGGATTTAGTAATTCACCCCTCCACTTT. It is translated as CASSLGGFSNSPLHF.

On this clonotype itself: This may come from a read error, since a much larger clone is one base off. The chain's CDR3 is CASSQDWAASEKPFF. The CDR3, as DNA: TGTGCCAGCAGCCAAGACTGGGCAGCTTCTGAAAAACCGTTTTTT. The rearrangement links TRBV4-2 to TRBJ1-4; D is uncertain. Per the germline V gene, CDR1 is LGHNA and CDR2 is YNFKEQ. CDR3 size: 15 residues.

The chain joins TRBV2 to TRBJ2-7; D might be TRBD1 (5 bases). The CDR3 is made up of 12 amino acids. Germline lookup yields CDR1 SNHLY and CDR2 FYNNEI. V was pared by 6 bases and J by 4 bases, with 10 bases between. CDR3 loop: CASRDNKYEQYF. CDR3 nucleotide sequence: TGTGCCAGCAGGGACAACAAGTACGAGCAGTACTTC.

The V and J genes are TRBV6-6 and TRBJ2-7; 11 bases are shared with TRBD1. The ends lost 5 bases at V and 2 bases at J; junction bases unmatched: 8. The CDR3 consists of 16 residues. Germline CDR1 reads MNHNY; CDR2 reads SVGAGI (reference sequence). This chain's CDR3 is CASSTPGQGVAYEQYF. CDR3 DNA: TGTGCCAGCAGTACGCCGGGACAGGGGGTAGCCTACGAGCAGTACTTC.

This clonotype came up a few times. V usage is TRBV27 and J usage is TRBJ2-3, with TRBD1 identical over 9 bases. The CDR3 runs to 13 residues. Germline CDR1 reads MNHEY; CDR2 reads SMNVEV (reference sequence). V trimming: 11 bases; J trimming: 3 bases; junction bases outside the gene matches: 6. CDR3 sequence: CAARGQGTDTQYF. Written as DNA, the CDR3 is TGTGCCGCGAGGGGACAGGGAACAGATACGCAGTATTTT.

This clonotype is judged medium-sized. The chain joins TRBV11-2 to TRBJ2-5; D gene uncertain. Per the germline V gene, CDR1 is SGHAT and CDR2 is FQNNGV. The V end lost 6 bases, the J end lost 5 bases, and 10 bases lay between the germline ends. The length of the CDR3 is 12 residues. The CDR3 protein is CASSPPGETQYF. The CDR3 coding sequence is TGTGCCAGCAGTCCACCCGGCGAGACCCAGTACTTC.

Within the sample, this clonotype is medium-sized. This chain links TRBV29-1 with TRBJ2-7, with D possibly being TRBD2 (5 bases). The CDR3 has 15 residues. Deletions cut 4 bases from V and 0 bases from J, with 16 bases between. The germline V gene has CDR1 SQVTM and CDR2 ANQGSEA. This CDR3 reads CSVGGGFSSSYEQYF. The CDR3 DNA reads TGCAGCGTTGGAGGAGGCTTCTCGAGCTCCTACGAGCAGTACTTC.

This clonotype rates as medium-sized. This sequence joins TRBV5-6 and TRBJ2-2; D remains ambiguous. The CDR3 contains 14 residues. The V and J ends lost 0 bases and 1 base respectively, with 4 bases between them. Germline V lookup: CDR1 SGHDT, CDR2 YYEEEE. CDR3 in DNA: TGTGCCAGCAGCTTGGGGATGAACACCGGGGAGCTGTTTTTT. It encodes CASSLGMNTGELFF.

This clonotype was picked up many times. The J gene is TRBJ2-2, the V gene TRBV12-3 or TRBV12-4, with 7 bases identical to TRBD2. The CDR3 runs to 15 residues. The ends lost 3 bases at V and 3 bases at J; junction bases unmatched: 4. The chain's CDR3 is CASSFSSGHTGELFF. The DNA for the CDR3 is TGTGCCAGCAGTTTCTCTAGCGGACACACCGGGGAGCTGTTTTTT.

Ten or more counts support this clonotype. The chain is built from TRBV7-6 and TRBJ2-1, with D unresolved. Germline V gene lookup returns CDR1 SGHVS and CDR2 FNYEAQ. The germline V and J ends were trimmed by 3 bases and 4 bases, with 7 bases remaining between them. The CDR3 consists of 13 residues. The CDR3 nucleotides read TGTGCCAGCAGCTTGTCAGATTACAATGAGCAGTTCTTC. Encoded protein: CASSLSDYNEQFF.

This clonotype has only a few counts. The chain links TRBV27 to TRBJ2-5; D is ambiguous. V shed 6 bases and J shed 6 bases, with 14 bases lying between them. The CDR3 covers 13 residues. CDR1 and CDR2 from the germline V gene are MNHEY and SMNVEV (reference sequence). The CDR3 DNA reads TGTGCCAGCAGCTCCTGGCCTGGACAGACCCAGTACTTC. Translation: CASSSWPGQTQYF.

With regard to this clonotype: This clone may be a read error of a much larger clone one base away. CDR3 residues: CVSSPPQLQETQYF. The CDR3 bases are TGTGTCAGCAGCCCCCCACAGTTACAAGAGACCCAGTACTTC. The genes are TRBV3-1 and TRBJ2-5; D gene uncertain. The CDR3 covers 14 residues. Germline CDR1 and CDR2: LGHDT and YNNKEL (reference sequence).